One sample yielded the 12 T cell receptor beta chains listed below, sequenced in a study of blood T cell repertoires in COVID-19. Clones were read by immunoSEQ multiplex PCR, and TCRdb kept only the in-frame ones, dropping some. The sample has 250,000 to 350,000 clones; around 85% are singletons. Sequencing was performed on peripheral blood. The origin of the receptors is a human donor with COVID-19, enrolled during active disease. The donor label of this sample is uncertain.

The chain uses TRBV5-1 and TRBJ1-2, with 8 bases identical to TRBD1. Trimming cost V 1 base and J 7 bases; bases outside gene matches: 6. The CDR3 length is 14 residues. Per germline, CDR1 SGHRS and CDR2 YFSETQ. CDR3 region: CASSLSQGAGGYTF. Written as DNA, the CDR3 is TGCGCCAGCAGCTTGAGCCAGGGGGCTGGTGGCTACACCTTC. Drawing the rest from reference TRBV5-1 and TRBJ1-2, the complete variable domain is KAGVTQTPRYLIKTRGQQVTLSCSPISGHRSVSWYQQTPGQGLQFLFEYFSETQRNKGNFPGRFSGRQFSNSRSEMNVSTLELGDSALYLCASSLSQGAGGYTFGSGTRLTVV.

This rearrangement joins TRBV10-3 to TRBJ1-2; 7 nucleotides line up with TRBD1. Germline-derived CDR1 and CDR2 are ENHRY and SYGVKD. The CDR3 has 14 amino acids. With V trimmed by 5 bases and J by 3 bases, 6 bases remained unmatched. The CDR3 DNA is TGTGCCATCAGTCTATCCGGGACAGACTATGGCTACACCTTC. Its translation is CAISLSGTDYGYTF.

V and J are TRBV9 and TRBJ1-4; D is perhaps TRBD1 (6 bases). The germline V and J ends were trimmed by 3 bases and 7 bases, with 16 bases remaining between them. The CDR3 loop spans 15 amino acids. Per germline, CDR1 SGDLS and CDR2 YYNGEE. CDR3 loop: CASSANREQGEKLFF. The CDR3 nucleotides read TGTGCCAGCAGCGCAAACAGGGAGCAGGGTGAAAAACTGTTTTTT.

This chain joins TRBV7-3 and TRBJ2-2, with TRBD1 identical over 7 bases. The trim removed 2 bases at V and 6 bases at J, leaving 3 bases unmatched. Looked up from germline, CDR1 is SGHTA and CDR2 is FQGTGA. The length of the CDR3 is 14 residues. CDR3 sequence: CASSLGDSSGELFF. In DNA, the CDR3 is TGTGCCAGCAGCTTAGGGGACAGCTCCGGGGAGCTGTTTTTT.

J is TRBJ1-2 and V is TRBV28; 10 bases fit TRBD1. The CDR3 contains 18 residues. J gave up 3 bases and V 7 bases, and 17 bases lay outside the gene matches. Germline V gene sequence: CDR1 MDHEN, CDR2 SYDVKM. The CDR3 bases are TGTGCCAGCACCGCGATCCGGACAGGGGGAAAAGGTGACTATGGCTACACCTTC. Its translation: CASTAIRTGGKGDYGYTF.

The chain is built from TRBV5-5 and TRBJ1-2; D is uncertain. Trimming removed 0 bases at V and 6 bases at J, with 12 bases between. Germline V gene data show CDR1 as SGHKS and CDR2 as YYEKEE (reference sequence). The CDR3 runs 14 residues. In DNA form, the CDR3 reads TGTGCCAGCAGCTTGGAACCCCGGGTTGATGGCTACACCTTC. Its protein product is CASSLEPRVDGYTF.

This clone came up once. The chain carries TRBV9 and TRBJ2-3, with 10 bases lining up with TRBD1. J was trimmed by 1 base and V by 4 bases; bases with no gene match: 6. Germline CDR1 reads SGDLS; CDR2 reads YYNGEE. CDR3 length: 16 amino acids. The CDR3 coding sequence is TGTGCCAGCAGCATTACCGGGACAGGGGGCACAGATACGCAGTATTTT. Protein: CASSITGTGGTDTQYF.

As DNA, the CDR3 is TGTGCCAGTAGGATGACAGGGGGCGATGGCTACACCTTC. It encodes CASRMTGGDGYTF. The chain links TRBV19 to TRBJ1-2; 10 bases line up with TRBD1. The CDR3 has 13 amino acids. Losses at the gene ends were 6 bases for V and 6 bases for J; bases not matched to a gene: 4. Germline assignment: CDR1 LNHDA and CDR2 SQIVND (reference sequence).

The V call is TRBV28, the J call TRBJ2-3, with 9 bases lining up with TRBD1. The CDR3 is 15 residues long. V was pared by 3 bases and J by 4 bases, with 5 bases of the junction left unmatched. Germline CDR1 is MDHEN and CDR2 is SYDVKM. CDR3: CASSFVGQGSDTQYF. The CDR3, as DNA: TGTGCCAGCAGTTTTGTGGGACAGGGTTCAGATACGCAGTATTTT.

This clone was observed a single time. V usage is TRBV19 and J usage is TRBJ1-6, with no clear D. Germline V lookup: CDR1 LNHDA, CDR2 SQIVND (reference sequence). This CDR3 region has 16 residues. Trimming removed 1 base from V and 7 bases from J, with 14 bases in between. Here the CDR3 reads CASSIVAGSWNSPLHF. For the CDR3, the DNA is TGTGCCAGTAGTATAGTAGCGGGATCGTGGAATTCACCCCTCCACTTT. The full variable domain, its missing parts supplied by reference TRBV19 and TRBJ1-6, is DGGITQSPKYLFRKEGQNVTLSCEQNLNHDAMYWYRQDPGQGLRLIYYSQIVNDFQKGDIAEGYSVSREKKESFPLTVTSAQKNPTAFYLCASSIVAGSWNSPLHFGNGTRLTVT.

CDR3 region: CASEGGAGNTIYF. CDR3 nucleotides: TGTGCCAGTGAGGGGGGGGCTGGAAACACCATATATTTT. The rearrangement uses TRBV28 and TRBJ1-3; TRBD1 might be the D (6 bases). Between the trimmed V and J ends, which lost 9 bases and 2 bases, there was a span of 11 bases. CDR1 is MDHEN and CDR2 is SYDVKM in the germline V gene. The CDR3 has 13 amino acids.

V usage is TRBV28 and J usage is TRBJ1-1, with D possibly being TRBD1 (5 bases). There are 14 residues in the CDR3. Germline V lookup: CDR1 MDHEN, CDR2 SYDVKM. V lost 4 bases and J lost 9, with 18 bases in between. The CDR3 nucleotides read TGTGCCAGCAGTTCGACGGATAGGGGAAAAAAAGCTTTCTTT. Translation gives CASSSTDRGKKAFF. The full variable domain, with the rest looked up from reference TRBV28 and TRBJ1-1, is DVKVTQSSRYLVKRTGEKVFLECVQDMDHENMFWYRQDPGLGLRLIYFSYDVKMKEKGDIPEGYSVSREKKERFSLILESASTNQTSMYLCASSSTDRGKKAFFGQGTRLTVV.